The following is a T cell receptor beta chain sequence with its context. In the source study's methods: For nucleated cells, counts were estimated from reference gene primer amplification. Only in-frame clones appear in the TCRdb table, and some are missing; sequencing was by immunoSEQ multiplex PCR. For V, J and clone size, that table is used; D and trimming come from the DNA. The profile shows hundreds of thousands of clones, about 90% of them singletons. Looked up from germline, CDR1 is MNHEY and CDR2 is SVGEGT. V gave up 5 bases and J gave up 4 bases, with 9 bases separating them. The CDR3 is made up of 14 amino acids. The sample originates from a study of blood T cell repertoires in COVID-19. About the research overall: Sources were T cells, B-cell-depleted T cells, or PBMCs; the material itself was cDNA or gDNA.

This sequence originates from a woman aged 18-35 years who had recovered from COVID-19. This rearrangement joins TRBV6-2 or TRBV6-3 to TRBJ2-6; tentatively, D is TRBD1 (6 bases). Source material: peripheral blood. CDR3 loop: CASSRTVGANVLTF. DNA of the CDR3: TGTGCCAGCAGTAGGACAGTGGGGGCCAACGTCCTGACTTTC.